The 10 T cell receptor beta chains reported below all come from one sample, sequenced in a study of T cells after yellow fever vaccination (dated by TCRdb to the late 2010s). The treatment or condition label, as the study defines it: live attenuated yellow fever vaccine strain. Library prep was done by 5' RACE. Instrument used: Illumina HiSeq 2500. TCRdb itself trimmed the public reads at Q25 with fastp, ran MiXCR and retained productive beta chains. Entries that share a CDR3 protein sequence are merged under the most common genes and DNA. This sample has over 70,000 distinct CDR3 sequences in its table, and just under 8% of those were observed once. The biggest ten clones account for 41% of the sample. The sequences come from CD8+ T cells sorted from PBMCs, collected on the day of the yellow fever booster vaccination. Every receptor here comes from a man aged 30 to 39 who received the YFV17D yellow fever vaccine.

This clonotype was recorded many times. The chain joins TRBV29-1 to TRBJ2-5; possibly TRBD2 for D (5 bases). This CDR3 is 10 amino acids long. V was clipped by 4 bases and J by 8 bases, with 8 bases between them. CDR1 is SQVTM, CDR2 ANQGSEA, per germline. The CDR3 DNA reads as TGCAGCGTTGCTGAGGGAACCCAGTACTTC. It codes for CSVAEGTQYF.

The chain links TRBV6-5 to TRBJ1-2, with D perhaps matching TRBD1 (5 bases). The CDR3 has 15 amino acids. The germline gives CDR1 MNHEY, CDR2 SVGAGI. The V gene lost 5 bases and the J gene lost 1 base, with 14 bases spanning the gap. DNA for the CDR3: TGTGCCAGCAGTCCCATTGGGACCGATAACTATGGCTACACCTTC. It translates to CASSPIGTDNYGYTF.

This clonotype was counted a few times. The rearrangement links TRBV20-1 to TRBJ2-2, with D possibly TRBD1 on 6 matching bases. The germline V and J ends were trimmed by 5 bases and 5 bases, with 12 bases remaining between them. The CDR3 has 13 residues. CDR1 is DFQATT and CDR2 is SNEGSKA in the germline V gene (reference sequence). The CDR3 protein is CSAHRDQTGELFF. The CDR3 DNA sequence: TGCAGTGCTCACAGGGATCAGACCGGGGAGCTGTTTTTT.

This chain uses TRBV4-3 with TRBJ2-1, with D perhaps TRBD2 (5 bases). V was cut by 0 bases and J by 3 bases, with 9 bases left in between. There are 15 residues in the CDR3. In germline, CDR1 is LGHNA, CDR2 YSLEER. CDR3 DNA sequence: TGCGCCAGCAGCCAAGAGGTGGGAGACTACAATGAGCAGTTCTTC. The encoded protein is CASSQEVGDYNEQFF.

This clonotype has just a few counts. This chain links TRBV14 with TRBJ2-1; TRBD1 agrees at 7 bases. V lost 3 bases to trimming and J lost 6 bases; unmatched junction nucleotides: 5. Germline loops: CDR1 SGHDN, CDR2 FVKESK. The CDR3 extends over 14 amino acids. For the CDR3, the DNA is TGTGCCAGCAGCCAGATGACAGGGCTCAATGAGCAGTTCTTC. Translation: CASSQMTGLNEQFF.

This clonotype was observed a few times. J is TRBJ2-7 and V is TRBV27; D is undetermined. The CDR3 is 11 amino acids. Germline loops: CDR1 MNHEY, CDR2 SMNVEV (reference sequence). V lost 3 bases to trimming and J lost 7 bases, with 7 bases between them. In DNA form, the CDR3 reads TGTGCCAGCAGTTTTGGTTTGGAGCAGTACTTC. It encodes CASSFGLEQYF.

This clonotype was detected a few times. J is TRBJ2-3 and V is TRBV7-9; no firm D call. The CDR3 spans 10 residues. CDR1 and CDR2 from the germline V gene are SEHNR and FQNEAQ (reference sequence). The CDR3: CASWSDTQYF. The DNA of the CDR3 is TGTGCGTCTTGGTCGGATACGCAGTATTTT.

The rearrangement uses TRBV27 and TRBJ2-7; 10 bases match TRBD2. The CDR3 totals 14 residues. Germline V gene lookup returns CDR1 MNHEY and CDR2 SMNVEV (reference sequence). The V gene end was trimmed by 6 bases and the J gene end by 0 bases; junction bases not matched to a gene: 2. Here the CDR3 reads CASRVAGGSYEQYF. The CDR3 coding sequence is TGTGCCAGCAGAGTAGCGGGAGGCTCCTACGAGCAGTACTTC.

This clonotype occurred a few times. The chain carries TRBV28 and TRBJ2-3; tentatively, D is TRBD2 (5 bases). Germline lookup yields CDR1 MDHEN and CDR2 SYDVKM. V was shortened by 3 bases and J by 5 bases, with 12 bases between the two germline ends. The CDR3 extends over 14 amino acids. The CDR3 sequence is CASSFVGEVDTQYF. The CDR3 region has the DNA TGTGCCAGCAGTTTCGTGGGAGAAGTAGATACGCAGTATTTT.

The sample holds a few counts of this clonotype. The gene calls are TRBV2 and TRBJ1-1; D gene ambiguous. Germline V lookup: CDR1 SNHLY, CDR2 FYNNEI. The CDR3 is 12 residues long. V was shortened by 4 bases and J by 6 bases, with 9 bases between the two germline ends. The CDR3 sequence is CASSGPGPEAFF. CDR3 nucleotide sequence: TGTGCCAGCAGTGGTCCGGGTCCTGAAGCTTTCTTT.